Listed below are T cell receptor beta chains from one sample, sequenced in a study of blood T cell repertoires in COVID-19. The protocol was immunoSEQ multiplex PCR, while the TCRdb copy is restricted to in-frame clones and leaves out a portion. The sample includes 200,000 to 250,000 clones, under 90% of them seen just once. The sample comprised peripheral blood. The origin of the receptors is an elderly woman with acute or convalescent COVID-19. CDR3s include the opening cysteine and the closing phenylalanine or tryptophan. Fields, in order: J gene, D gene, clone size, V gene, CDR3 DNA, CDR3 protein. D genes are given only for firm matches. The size entry is marked missing in some rows and otherwise reads once, few, many or a size class.

j_gene: TRBJ1-4; d_gene: .; abundance: .; v_gene: TRBV18; CDR3nt: TGTGCCAGCTCACCAAGTGGACAGCGAAATGAAAAACTGTTTTTT; CDR3aa: CASSPSGQRNEKLFF
j_gene: TRBJ2-3; d_gene: TRBD2; abundance: .; v_gene: TRBV5-1; CDR3nt: TGCGCCAGCAGCTTCCTAGCGGGAACAGATACGCAGTATTTT; CDR3aa: CASSFLAGTDTQYF
j_gene: TRBJ2-2; d_gene: .; abundance: few; v_gene: TRBV19; CDR3nt: TGTGCCAGTAGTATGTCTGAGGGTAGAGTATTCAACACCGGGGAGCTGTTTTTT; CDR3aa: CASSMSEGRVFNTGELFF
j_gene: TRBJ2-7; d_gene: TRBD1; abundance: .; v_gene: TRBV5-6; CDR3nt: TGTGCCAGCACCGCACAGGGGGTCGACGAGCAGTACTTC; CDR3aa: CASTAQGVDEQYF
j_gene: TRBJ1-3; d_gene: .; abundance: .; v_gene: TRBV30; CDR3nt: TGTGCCTGGAGTGTAGGAACAGGAGGAAACACCATATATTTT; CDR3aa: CAWSVGTGGNTIYF
j_gene: TRBJ2-1; d_gene: .; abundance: .; v_gene: TRBV3-1/TRBV3-2; CDR3nt: TGTGCCAGCAGCCAGCGGAATGAGCAGTTCTTC; CDR3aa: CASSQRNEQFF
j_gene: TRBJ2-7; d_gene: .; abundance: .; v_gene: TRBV15; CDR3nt: TGTGCCACCAGCAGAGATCTAGGGGCCGAGCAGTACTTC; CDR3aa: CATSRDLGAEQYF
j_gene: TRBJ2-1; d_gene: .; abundance: .; v_gene: TRBV4-2; CDR3nt: TGTGCCAGCAGCGTAAGAGAGGTTTTTCCAAACAATGAGCAGTTCTTC; CDR3aa: CASSVREVFPNNEQFF
j_gene: TRBJ1-6; d_gene: TRBD1; abundance: .; v_gene: TRBV5-8; CDR3nt: TGTGCCAGCAGATTCGGACAGGGTAATTCACCCCTCCACTTT; CDR3aa: CASRFGQGNSPLHF
j_gene: TRBJ1-6; d_gene: TRBD1; abundance: .; v_gene: TRBV19; CDR3nt: TGTGCCAGTAGCGCCCGAGGGACAGGTCTTTCGACCCTCCACTTT; CDR3aa: CASSARGTGLSTLHF
j_gene: TRBJ1-6; d_gene: .; abundance: .; v_gene: TRBV6-5; CDR3nt: TGTGCCAGCAGGCCCCTCCAGGTGGAGGTGGTTCCCCTCCACTTT; CDR3aa: CASRPLQVEVVPLHF
j_gene: TRBJ1-3; d_gene: .; abundance: few; v_gene: TRBV3-1/TRBV3-2; CDR3nt: TGTGCCAGCAGCCTGACCCTTGGACTGTCCTCTGGAAACACCATATATTTT; CDR3aa: CASSLTLGLSSGNTIYF
j_gene: TRBJ2-7; d_gene: .; abundance: .; v_gene: TRBV28; CDR3nt: TGTGCCAGCAGTTTAAAGGGGCAGGGGATCCACGAGCAGTACTTC; CDR3aa: CASSLKGQGIHEQYF
j_gene: TRBJ2-1; d_gene: .; abundance: .; v_gene: TRBV28; CDR3nt: TGTGCCAGCAGTTTCTCCGGGGGAAATGAGCAGTTCTTC; CDR3aa: CASSFSGGNEQFF
j_gene: TRBJ1-4; d_gene: .; abundance: .; v_gene: TRBV7-9; CDR3nt: TGTGCCAGCAGCCGTGGTGGGAGTGAAAAACTGTTTTTT; CDR3aa: CASSRGGSEKLFF
j_gene: TRBJ1-1; d_gene: TRBD1; abundance: once; v_gene: TRBV19; CDR3nt: TGTGCCAGCTCACAGGGGCAGAACACTGAAGCTTTCTTT; CDR3aa: CASSQGQNTEAFF
j_gene: TRBJ2-3; d_gene: TRBD2; abundance: .; v_gene: TRBV27; CDR3nt: TGTGCCAGCAGTACGACTAGCGGGGGGAACATTAATACGCAGTATTTT; CDR3aa: CASSTTSGGNINTQYF
j_gene: TRBJ1-2; d_gene: .; abundance: .; v_gene: TRBV5-1; CDR3nt: TGCGCCAGCAGCTACCCGGACAGCTATGGCTACACCTTC; CDR3aa: CASSYPDSYGYTF
j_gene: TRBJ2-7; d_gene: TRBD2; abundance: once; v_gene: TRBV7-2; CDR3nt: TGTGCCAGCAGCCCCCGACGGGTAGCGGGTGACCAGTACTTC; CDR3aa: CASSPRRVAGDQYF
j_gene: TRBJ1-1; d_gene: .; abundance: .; v_gene: TRBV19; CDR3nt: TGTGCCAGTAGTCCCCGTGGGGCTCGGAAGATGAACACTGAAGCTTTCTTT; CDR3aa: CASSPRGARKMNTEAFF
j_gene: TRBJ2-7; d_gene: .; abundance: .; v_gene: TRBV9; CDR3nt: TGTGCCAGCAGCGTAGGTATTGGGGGCCGCTCCTACGAGCAGTACTTC; CDR3aa: CASSVGIGGRSYEQYF
j_gene: TRBJ2-7; d_gene: .; abundance: .; v_gene: TRBV28; CDR3nt: TGTGCCAGCAGTCCACCGGGTTCAGGGTCTTTCTACGAGCAGTACTTC; CDR3aa: CASSPPGSGSFYEQYF
j_gene: TRBJ1-1; d_gene: .; abundance: few; v_gene: TRBV7-2; CDR3nt: TGTGCCAGCAGCTCCCACGGGGGTCGGACTGAAGCTTTCTTT; CDR3aa: CASSSHGGRTEAFF
j_gene: TRBJ1-6; d_gene: .; abundance: .; v_gene: TRBV28; CDR3nt: TGTGCCGCGGGCAGCGAGAATTCACCCCTCCACTTT; CDR3aa: CAAGSENSPLHF
j_gene: TRBJ1-5; d_gene: .; abundance: .; v_gene: TRBV18; CDR3nt: TGTGCCAGCTCACTGCTGGAGGGGAAACAGCCCCAGCATTTT; CDR3aa: CASSLLEGKQPQHF
j_gene: TRBJ1-1; d_gene: TRBD1; abundance: .; v_gene: TRBV6-6; CDR3nt: TGTGCCAGCAGTCAGCTGAACCGACAGGGGTTGGGCACTGAAGCTTTCTTT; CDR3aa: CASSQLNRQGLGTEAFF
j_gene: TRBJ2-7; d_gene: TRBD2; abundance: once; v_gene: TRBV7-2; CDR3nt: TGTGCCAGCAGCCTAGGACTAGCGGGGGTCTCCGAGCAGTACTTC; CDR3aa: CASSLGLAGVSEQYF
j_gene: TRBJ2-1; d_gene: TRBD2; abundance: .; v_gene: TRBV11-3; CDR3nt: TGTGCCAGCAGCATTAGCGGGTGGGGGGGAGAGCAGTTCTTC; CDR3aa: CASSISGWGGEQFF
j_gene: TRBJ2-6; d_gene: .; abundance: .; v_gene: TRBV10-3; CDR3nt: TGTGCCATAGCAACAGGGTCAGGGGCCAACGTCCTGACTTTC; CDR3aa: CAIATGSGANVLTF
j_gene: TRBJ2-2; d_gene: .; abundance: .; v_gene: TRBV7-2; CDR3nt: TGTGCCAGCAGCCTTTCTCTTTCCCCTACCGGGGAGCTGTTTTTT; CDR3aa: CASSLSLSPTGELFF
j_gene: TRBJ1-1; d_gene: .; abundance: .; v_gene: TRBV19; CDR3nt: TGTGCCAGTAGTGGCCCGGGGTTGGTCACTGAAGCTTTCTTT; CDR3aa: CASSGPGLVTEAFF
j_gene: TRBJ1-1; d_gene: .; abundance: .; v_gene: TRBV2; CDR3nt: TGTGCCAGCAGTGAGCGGAGGGGAACGAACACTGAAGCTTTCTTT; CDR3aa: CASSERRGTNTEAFF
j_gene: TRBJ1-2; d_gene: .; abundance: .; v_gene: TRBV5-5; CDR3nt: TGTGCCAGCAGCTTGCAGGCGGGGAACTATGGCTACACCTTC; CDR3aa: CASSLQAGNYGYTF
j_gene: TRBJ2-3; d_gene: TRBD2; abundance: .; v_gene: TRBV6-4; CDR3nt: TGTGCCAGTAGCGGGGGAGGAACTAGCACAGATACGCAGTATTTT; CDR3aa: CASSGGGTSTDTQYF
j_gene: TRBJ2-1; d_gene: TRBD2; abundance: .; v_gene: TRBV28; CDR3nt: TGTGCCAGCAGTTTAGCGGGGGGGCAGTACAATGAGCAGTTCTTC; CDR3aa: CASSLAGGQYNEQFF
j_gene: TRBJ2-3; d_gene: TRBD2; abundance: .; v_gene: TRBV7-8; CDR3nt: TGTGCCAGCAGCTCAAGAACTCCAGCGGGGACTAGCACAGATACGCAGTATTTT; CDR3aa: CASSSRTPAGTSTDTQYF
j_gene: TRBJ2-7; d_gene: .; abundance: .; v_gene: TRBV20-1; CDR3nt: TGCAGTGAGGACGGGAGCGGCGAGCAGTACTTC; CDR3aa: CSEDGSGEQYF
j_gene: TRBJ1-2; d_gene: .; abundance: few; v_gene: TRBV28; CDR3nt: TGTGCCAGCAGTTTATGGACAGTGTTTGACTATGGCTACACCTTC; CDR3aa: CASSLWTVFDYGYTF
j_gene: TRBJ2-3; d_gene: TRBD2; abundance: .; v_gene: TRBV5-6; CDR3nt: TGTGCCAGCAGCCTCAGAGCGGGGGCCCGCACAGATACGCAGTATTTT; CDR3aa: CASSLRAGARTDTQYF
j_gene: TRBJ2-7; d_gene: TRBD2; abundance: .; v_gene: TRBV29-1; CDR3nt: TGCAGCGTTGCGCAGACTAGCGGCACCTACGAGCAGTACTTC; CDR3aa: CSVAQTSGTYEQYF
j_gene: TRBJ1-4; d_gene: .; abundance: .; v_gene: TRBV7-9; CDR3nt: TGTGCCAGCAGCCCAGTGCTAGAGTATAATGAAAAACTGTTTTTT; CDR3aa: CASSPVLEYNEKLFF
j_gene: TRBJ1-2; d_gene: .; abundance: .; v_gene: TRBV12-3/TRBV12-4; CDR3nt: TGTGCCAGCAGTTTAAGACTCGGGTATGGCTACACCTTC; CDR3aa: CASSLRLGYGYTF
j_gene: TRBJ1-2; d_gene: .; abundance: .; v_gene: TRBV7-9; CDR3nt: TGTGCCAGCAGCTTAGGTGGCGGCGCCTATGGCTACACCTTC; CDR3aa: CASSLGGGAYGYTF
j_gene: TRBJ1-1; d_gene: .; abundance: .; v_gene: TRBV5-1; CDR3nt: TGCGCCAGCAGCTTGGAAGCTGGACATATAAGCACTGAAGCTTTCTTT; CDR3aa: CASSLEAGHISTEAFF
j_gene: TRBJ1-6; d_gene: .; abundance: .; v_gene: TRBV2; CDR3nt: TGTGCCAGCAGTTCCGCACCGACCCAGGGCGGTTCACCCCTCCACTTT; CDR3aa: CASSSAPTQGGSPLHF
j_gene: TRBJ2-1; d_gene: .; abundance: .; v_gene: TRBV5-1; CDR3nt: TGCGCCAGCAGCTTGGCCCCGGGCAATGAGCAGTTCTTC; CDR3aa: CASSLAPGNEQFF
j_gene: TRBJ1-4; d_gene: TRBD1; abundance: .; v_gene: TRBV4-1; CDR3nt: TGCGCCAGCAGCCAAGAAACGACAGGGGGTGGCGAAAAACTGTTTTTT; CDR3aa: CASSQETTGGGEKLFF